The TCR beta chain under discussion was sequenced for a study of cytomegalovirus exposure and HLA in healthy donors. Germline V gene sequence: CDR1 MNHNS, CDR2 SASEGT. The CDR3 is 14 amino acids. Between the trimmed V and J ends, which lost 8 bases and 7 bases, there was a span of 18 bases. Data came from immunoSEQ multiplex PCR; TCRdb stores just in-frame clones and leaves some out. The sample has approximately 120,000 clones, around 94% seen once; the top ten hold over 1%. J is TRBJ2-1 and V is TRBV6-1, with D unclear. The sequence was obtained from a young woman in good health and CMV-seronegative. Sequencing was carried out using PBMCs. The CDR3 DNA sequence: TGTGCCAGCCCTAAGTGGGTGGCCGGGAATGAGCAGTTCTTC. Translation: CASPKWVAGNEQFF.